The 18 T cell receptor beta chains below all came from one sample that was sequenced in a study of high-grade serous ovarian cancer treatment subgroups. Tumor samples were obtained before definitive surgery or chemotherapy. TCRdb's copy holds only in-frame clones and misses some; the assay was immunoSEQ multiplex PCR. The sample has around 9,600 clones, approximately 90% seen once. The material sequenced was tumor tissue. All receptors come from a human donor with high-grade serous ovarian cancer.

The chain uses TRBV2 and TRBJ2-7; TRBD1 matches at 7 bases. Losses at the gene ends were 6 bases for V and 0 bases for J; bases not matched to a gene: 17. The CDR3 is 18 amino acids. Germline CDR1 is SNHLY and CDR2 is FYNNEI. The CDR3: CASSADATGRYNSYEQYF. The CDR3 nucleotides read TGTGCCAGCAGCGCTGACGCGACAGGGCGATATAACTCCTACGAGCAGTACTTC.

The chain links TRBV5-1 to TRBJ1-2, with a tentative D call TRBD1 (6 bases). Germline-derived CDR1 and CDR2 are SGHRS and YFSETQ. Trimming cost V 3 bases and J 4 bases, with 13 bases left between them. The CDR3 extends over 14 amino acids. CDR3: CASSSGTPTYGYTF. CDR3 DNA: TGCGCCAGCAGCTCCGGGACACCAACCTATGGCTACACCTTC.

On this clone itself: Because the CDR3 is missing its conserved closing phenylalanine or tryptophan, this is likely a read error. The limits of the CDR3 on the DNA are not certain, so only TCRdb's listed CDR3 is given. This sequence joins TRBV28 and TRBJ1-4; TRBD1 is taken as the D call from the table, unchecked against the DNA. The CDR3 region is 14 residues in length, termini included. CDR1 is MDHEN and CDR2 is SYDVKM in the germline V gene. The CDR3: CASSPRDRIVVITA.

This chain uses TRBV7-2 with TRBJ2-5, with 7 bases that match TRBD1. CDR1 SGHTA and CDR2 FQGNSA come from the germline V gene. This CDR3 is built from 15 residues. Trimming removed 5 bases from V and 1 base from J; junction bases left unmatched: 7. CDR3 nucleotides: TGTGCCAGCAGCCCAACGGGACAGCTCCAAGAGACCCAGTACTTC. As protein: CASSPTGQLQETQYF. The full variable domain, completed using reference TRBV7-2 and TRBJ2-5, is GAGVSQSPSNKVTEKGKDVELRCDPISGHTALYWYRQSLGQGLEFLIYFQGNSAPDKSGLPSDRFSAERTGGSVSTLTIQRTQQEDSAVYLCASSPTGQLQETQYFGPGTRLLVL.

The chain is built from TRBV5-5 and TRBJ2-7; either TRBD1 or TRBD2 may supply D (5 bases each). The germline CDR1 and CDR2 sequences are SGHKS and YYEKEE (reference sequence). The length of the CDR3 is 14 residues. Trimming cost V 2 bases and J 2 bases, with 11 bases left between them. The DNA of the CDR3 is TGTGCCAGCAGCTTCCGGGACGGTACCTACGAGCAGTACTTC. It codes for CASSFRDGTYEQYF.

CDR3 sequence (DNA): TGTGCCAGCAGTACTTCCGGGTTAGGCGAGCAGTACTTC. This encodes CASSTSGLGEQYF. J is TRBJ2-7 and V is TRBV28; D gene ambiguous. Trimming removed 5 bases at V and 6 bases at J, with 14 bases between. Germline V gene lookup returns CDR1 MDHEN and CDR2 SYDVKM. The CDR3 is 13 residues long. The entire variable domain, with the rest obtained from reference TRBV28 and TRBJ2-7, is as follows: DVKVTQSSRYLVKRTGEKVFLECVQDMDHENMFWYRQDPGLGLRLIYFSYDVKMKEKGDIPEGYSVSREKKERFSLILESASTNQTSMYLCASSTSGLGEQYFGPGTRLTVT.

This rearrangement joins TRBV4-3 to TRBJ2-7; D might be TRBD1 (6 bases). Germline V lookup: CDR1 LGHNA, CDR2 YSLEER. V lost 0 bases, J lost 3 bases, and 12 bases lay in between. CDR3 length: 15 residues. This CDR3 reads CASSQDLTGSYEQYF. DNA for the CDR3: TGCGCCAGCAGCCAAGACCTAACAGGGAGCTACGAGCAGTACTTC.

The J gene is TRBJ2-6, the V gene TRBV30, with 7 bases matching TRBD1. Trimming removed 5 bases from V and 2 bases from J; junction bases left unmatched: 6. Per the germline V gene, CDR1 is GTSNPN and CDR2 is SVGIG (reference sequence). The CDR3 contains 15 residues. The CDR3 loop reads CAWRRGRTGANVLTF. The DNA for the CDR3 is TGTGCCTGGCGAAGGGGGCGCACTGGGGCCAACGTCCTGACTTTC.

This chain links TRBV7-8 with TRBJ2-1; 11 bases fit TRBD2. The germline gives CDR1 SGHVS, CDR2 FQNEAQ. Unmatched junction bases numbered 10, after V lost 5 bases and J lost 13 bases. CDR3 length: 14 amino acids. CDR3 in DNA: TGTGCCAGCAGCCTCGGGACTAGCGGAAATTCTCAGTTCTTC. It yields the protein CASSLGTSGNSQFF.

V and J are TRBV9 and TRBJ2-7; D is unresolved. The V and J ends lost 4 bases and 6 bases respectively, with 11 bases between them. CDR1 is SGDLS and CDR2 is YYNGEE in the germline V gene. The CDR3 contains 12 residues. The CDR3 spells CASSPGRAEQYF. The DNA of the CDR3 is TGTGCCAGCAGCCCCGGTAGGGCCGAGCAGTACTTC.

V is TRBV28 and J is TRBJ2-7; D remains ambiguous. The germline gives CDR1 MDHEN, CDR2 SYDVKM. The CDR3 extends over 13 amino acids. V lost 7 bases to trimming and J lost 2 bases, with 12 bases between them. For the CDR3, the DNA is TGTGCCAGCATCGATACACTGACCTACGAGCAGTACTTC. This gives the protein CASIDTLTYEQYF.

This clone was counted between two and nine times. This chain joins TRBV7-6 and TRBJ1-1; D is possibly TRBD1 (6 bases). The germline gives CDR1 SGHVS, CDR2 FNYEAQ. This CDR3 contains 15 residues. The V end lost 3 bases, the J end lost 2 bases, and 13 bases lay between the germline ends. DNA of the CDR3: TGTGCCAGCAGCTTTGGGGGCGGCTTAAACACTGAAGCTTTCTTT. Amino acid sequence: CASSFGGGLNTEAFF.

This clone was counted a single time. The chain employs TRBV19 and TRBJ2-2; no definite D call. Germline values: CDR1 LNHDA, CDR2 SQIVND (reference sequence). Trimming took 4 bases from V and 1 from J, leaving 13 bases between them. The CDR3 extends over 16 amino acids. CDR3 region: CASSTRRSRNTGELFF. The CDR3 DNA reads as TGTGCCAGTAGTACCCGAAGGTCTAGGAACACCGGGGAGCTGTTTTTT.

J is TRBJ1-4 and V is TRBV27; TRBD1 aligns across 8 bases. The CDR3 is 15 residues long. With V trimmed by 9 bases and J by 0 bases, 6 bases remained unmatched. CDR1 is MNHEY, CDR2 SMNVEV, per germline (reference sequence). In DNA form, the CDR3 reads TGTGCCAGTTCGAGGACAGGGCCAACTAATGAAAAACTGTTTTTT. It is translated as CASSRTGPTNEKLFF.

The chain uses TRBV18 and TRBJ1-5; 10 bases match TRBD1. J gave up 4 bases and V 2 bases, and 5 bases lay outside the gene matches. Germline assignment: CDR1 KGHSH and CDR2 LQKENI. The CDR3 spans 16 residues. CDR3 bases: TGTGCCAGCTCACCAGGGACAGGGGCTAATAATCAGCCCCAGCATTTT. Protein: CASSPGTGANNQPQHF.

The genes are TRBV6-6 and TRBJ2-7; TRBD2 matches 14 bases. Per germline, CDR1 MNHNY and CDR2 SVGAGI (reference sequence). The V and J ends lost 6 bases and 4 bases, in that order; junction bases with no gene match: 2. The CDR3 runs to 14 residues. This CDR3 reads CASRRTSGRYEQYF. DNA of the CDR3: TGTGCCAGCAGGCGGACTAGCGGGAGGTACGAGCAGTACTTC.

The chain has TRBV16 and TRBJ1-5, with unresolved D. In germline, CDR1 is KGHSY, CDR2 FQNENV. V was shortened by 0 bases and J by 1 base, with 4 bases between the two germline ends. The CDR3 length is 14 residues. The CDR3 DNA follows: TGTGCCAGCAGCCAATCTACGAGCAATCAGCCCCAGCATTTT. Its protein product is CASSQSTSNQPQHF.

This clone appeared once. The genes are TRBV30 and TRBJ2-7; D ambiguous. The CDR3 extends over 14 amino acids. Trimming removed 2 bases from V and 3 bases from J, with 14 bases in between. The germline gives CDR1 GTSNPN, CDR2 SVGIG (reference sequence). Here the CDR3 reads CAWSRLSTDYEQYF. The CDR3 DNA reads TGTGCCTGGAGTAGGCTGTCGACCGACTACGAGCAGTACTTC.